Shown below are 8 T cell receptor beta chains from a single sample sequenced in a study of blood T cell repertoires in COVID-19. Measured with immunoSEQ multiplex PCR; TCRdb has only the in-frame clones, and not every one. Here the sample spans about 200,000 clones, 86% being singletons. Sequencing was done on a sample of peripheral blood. These receptors were obtained from a man aged 25 to 40 who had recovered from COVID-19.

V gene TRBV7-9 combines with J gene TRBJ1-2, with 8 bases that match TRBD1. CDR3 length equals 15 residues. CDR1 and CDR2 (germline): SEHNR, FQNEAQ (reference sequence). The V and J ends lost 4 bases and 3 bases, in that order; junction bases with no gene match: 7. The CDR3 bases are TGTGCCAGCAGCTCCAGGGGGCTGGAGGACTATGGCTACACCTTC. This codes for CASSSRGLEDYGYTF.

This clone has just a few counts. The rearrangement links TRBV4-2 to TRBJ2-1; tentative D call: TRBD2 (6 bases). Germline CDR1 LGHNA, CDR2 YNFKEQ. V was clipped by 0 bases and J by 9 bases, with 15 bases between them. The CDR3 totals 15 residues. CDR3 loop: CASSQERTTAREQFF. The CDR3 bases are TGTGCCAGCAGCCAAGAAAGGACTACAGCGCGTGAGCAGTTCTTC.

The CDR3 loop is CASSERLAGNNEQFF. Here the CDR3 DNA reads TGTGCCAGCAGCGAAAGACTAGCGGGTAACAATGAGCAGTTCTTC. This chain uses TRBV2 with TRBJ2-1; TRBD2 aligns across 10 bases. From germline, CDR1 is SNHLY and CDR2 FYNNEI. This CDR3 has 15 amino acids. Losses at the gene ends were 6 bases for V and 5 bases for J; bases not matched to a gene: 7.

V and J are TRBV4-2 and TRBJ1-1; D not resolved. The CDR3 length is 14 residues. Germline V lookup: CDR1 LGHNA, CDR2 YNFKEQ. The V and J ends lost 1 base and 2 bases respectively, with 8 bases between them. The CDR3 loop reads CASSQVGVNTEAFF. The CDR3 DNA reads as TGTGCCAGCAGCCAAGTCGGGGTTAACACTGAAGCTTTCTTT.

This rearrangement joins TRBV27 to TRBJ2-7, with 7 bases lining up with TRBD1. Germline V CDR1 and CDR2: MNHEY, SMNVEV (reference sequence). The V and J ends lost 2 bases and 1 base, in that order; junction bases with no gene match: 8. The CDR3 has 16 amino acids. This CDR3 reads CASSLTGALFSYEQYF. In DNA, the CDR3 is TGTGCCAGCAGTTTAACAGGGGCCCTCTTTTCCTACGAGCAGTACTTC.

With regard to this clone: The same CDR3 also results from other DNA sequences found in this sample. The chain is built from TRBV14 and TRBJ1-1; D perhaps matches TRBD1 (5 bases). The germline V and J ends were trimmed by 3 bases and 1 base, with 6 bases remaining between them. CDR1 is SGHDN and CDR2 is FVKESK in the germline V gene. The CDR3 is 13 amino acids. CDR3 amino acids: CASSQQGNTEAFF. The CDR3 nucleotides are TGTGCCAGCAGCCAGCAGGGGAACACTGAAGCTTTCTTT.

The chain employs TRBV6-2 or TRBV6-3 and TRBJ1-6; D is perhaps TRBD1 (5 bases). Germline V gene lookup returns CDR1 MNHEY and CDR2 SVGEGT. Trimming cost V 7 bases and J 9 bases, with 16 bases left between them. This CDR3 region has 14 residues. CDR3 DNA: TGTGCCAGCACCCCGGGGCATCAAGCTTCACCCCTCCACTTT. It encodes CASTPGHQASPLHF.

In DNA form, the CDR3 reads TGTGCCAGCAGTTTCCTGACAGGGGGGAGGGAGACCCAGTACTTC. As protein: CASSFLTGGRETQYF. The genes are TRBV6-5 and TRBJ2-5; TRBD1 aligns across 9 bases. Trimming removed 4 bases from V and 5 bases from J; junction bases left unmatched: 8. This CDR3 is 15 amino acids long. In germline, CDR1 is MNHEY, CDR2 SVGAGI.